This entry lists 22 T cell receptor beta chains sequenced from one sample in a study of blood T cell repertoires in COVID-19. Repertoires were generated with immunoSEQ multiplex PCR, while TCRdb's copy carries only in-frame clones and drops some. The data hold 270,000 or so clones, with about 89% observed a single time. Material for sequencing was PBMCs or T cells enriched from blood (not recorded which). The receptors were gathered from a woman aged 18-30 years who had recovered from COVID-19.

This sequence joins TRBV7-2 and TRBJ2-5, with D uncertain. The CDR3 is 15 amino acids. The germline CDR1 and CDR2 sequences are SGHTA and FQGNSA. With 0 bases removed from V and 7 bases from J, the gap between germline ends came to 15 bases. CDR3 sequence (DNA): TGTGCCAGCAGCTTAGCGCGAGCGTCGGTGGGGACCCAGTACTTC. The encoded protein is CASSLARASVGTQYF.

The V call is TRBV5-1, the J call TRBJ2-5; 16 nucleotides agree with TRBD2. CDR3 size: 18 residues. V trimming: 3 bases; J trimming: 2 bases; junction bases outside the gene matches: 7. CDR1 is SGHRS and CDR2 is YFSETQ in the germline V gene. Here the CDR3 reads CASSSGTSGRAGQETQYF. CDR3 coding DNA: TGCGCCAGCAGCTCCGGGACTAGCGGGAGGGCCGGACAAGAGACCCAGTACTTC.

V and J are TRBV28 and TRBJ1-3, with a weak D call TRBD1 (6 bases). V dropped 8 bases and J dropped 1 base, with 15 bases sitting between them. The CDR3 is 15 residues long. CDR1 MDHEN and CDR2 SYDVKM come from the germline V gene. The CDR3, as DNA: TGTGCCAGCCAGGGGCAGGGACGGTCTGGAAACACCATATATTTT. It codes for CASQGQGRSGNTIYF.

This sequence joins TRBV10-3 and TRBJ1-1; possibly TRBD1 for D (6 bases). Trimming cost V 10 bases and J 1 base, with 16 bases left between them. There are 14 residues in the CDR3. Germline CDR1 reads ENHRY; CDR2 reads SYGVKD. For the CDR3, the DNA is TGTGCCAGCCAACAGGGCTGGGGGAACACTGAAGCTTTCTTT. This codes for CASQQGWGNTEAFF.

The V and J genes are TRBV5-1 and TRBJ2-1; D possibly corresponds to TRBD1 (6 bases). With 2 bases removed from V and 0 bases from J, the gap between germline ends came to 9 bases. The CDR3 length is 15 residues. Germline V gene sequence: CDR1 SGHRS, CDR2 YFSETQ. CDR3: CASSFTGSSYNEQFF. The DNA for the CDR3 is TGCGCCAGCAGCTTCACAGGGAGCTCCTACAATGAGCAGTTCTTC.

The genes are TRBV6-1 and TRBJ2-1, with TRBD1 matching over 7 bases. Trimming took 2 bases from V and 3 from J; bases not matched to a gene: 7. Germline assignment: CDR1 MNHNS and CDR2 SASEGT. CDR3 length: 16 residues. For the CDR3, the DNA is TGTGCCAGCAGTGAATTCGAGACAGGGTACTACAATGAGCAGTTCTTC. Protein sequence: CASSEFETGYYNEQFF.

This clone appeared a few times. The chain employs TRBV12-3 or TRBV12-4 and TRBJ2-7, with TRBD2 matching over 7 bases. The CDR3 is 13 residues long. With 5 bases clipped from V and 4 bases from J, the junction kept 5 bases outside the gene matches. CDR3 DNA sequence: TGTGCCAGCAGTAGCGGGACTCCATACGAGCAGTACTTC. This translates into CASSSGTPYEQYF.

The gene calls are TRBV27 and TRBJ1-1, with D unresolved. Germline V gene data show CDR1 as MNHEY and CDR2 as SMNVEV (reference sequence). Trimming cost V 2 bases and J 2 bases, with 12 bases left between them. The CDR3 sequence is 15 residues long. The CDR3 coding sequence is TGTGCCAGCAGTTTAAATTACGAGGCTAACACTGAAGCTTTCTTT. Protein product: CASSLNYEANTEAFF.

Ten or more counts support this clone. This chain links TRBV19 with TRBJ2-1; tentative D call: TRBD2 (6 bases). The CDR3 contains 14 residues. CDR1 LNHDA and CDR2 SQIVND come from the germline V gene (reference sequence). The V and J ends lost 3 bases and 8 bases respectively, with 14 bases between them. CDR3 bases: TGTGCCAGTAGTATTCGGGACTCTGGCCATGAGCAGTTCTTC. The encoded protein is CASSIRDSGHEQFF.

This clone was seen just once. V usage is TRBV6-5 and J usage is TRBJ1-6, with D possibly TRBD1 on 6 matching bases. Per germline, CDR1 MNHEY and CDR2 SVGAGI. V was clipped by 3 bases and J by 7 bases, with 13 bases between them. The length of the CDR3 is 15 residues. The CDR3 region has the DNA TGTGCCAGCAGTTATCGAACAGGGTACAATTCACCCCTCCACTTT. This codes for CASSYRTGYNSPLHF.

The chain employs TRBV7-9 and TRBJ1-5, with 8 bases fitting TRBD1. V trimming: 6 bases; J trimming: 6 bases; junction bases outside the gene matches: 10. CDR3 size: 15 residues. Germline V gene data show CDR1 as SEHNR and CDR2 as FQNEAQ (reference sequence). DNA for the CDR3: TGTGCCAGCAGTGGATTGGACAGGGAGGCTCAGCCCCAGCATTTT. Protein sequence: CASSGLDREAQPQHF.

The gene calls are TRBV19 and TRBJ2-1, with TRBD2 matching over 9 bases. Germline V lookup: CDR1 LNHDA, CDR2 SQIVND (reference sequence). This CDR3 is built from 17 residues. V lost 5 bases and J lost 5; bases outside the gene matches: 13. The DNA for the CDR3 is TGTGCCAGTAGTCCAAGCTGGGGCGGGGGGGCTAACAATGAGCAGTTCTTC. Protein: CASSPSWGGGANNEQFF.

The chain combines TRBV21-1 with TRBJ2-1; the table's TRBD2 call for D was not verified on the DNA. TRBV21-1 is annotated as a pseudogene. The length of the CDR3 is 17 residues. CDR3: CASSRARGGTSYNEQFF. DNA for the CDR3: TGTGCCAGCAGCCGGGCTCGGGGAGGGACCTCCTACAATGAGCAGTTCTTC.

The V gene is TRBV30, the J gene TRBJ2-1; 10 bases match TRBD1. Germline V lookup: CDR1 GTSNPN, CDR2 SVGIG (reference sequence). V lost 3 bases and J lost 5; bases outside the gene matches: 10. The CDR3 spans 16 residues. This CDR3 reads CAWSPRRQGAHNEQFF. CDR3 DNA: TGTGCCTGGAGCCCCCGAAGACAGGGGGCCCACAATGAGCAGTTCTTC.

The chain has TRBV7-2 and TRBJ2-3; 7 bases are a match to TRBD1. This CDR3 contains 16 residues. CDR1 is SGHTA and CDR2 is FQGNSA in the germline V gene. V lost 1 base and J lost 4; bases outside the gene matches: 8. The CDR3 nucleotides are TGTGCCAGCAGCTTAGGGCCAGGGGGATCGGCAGATACGCAGTATTTT. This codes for CASSLGPGGSADTQYF. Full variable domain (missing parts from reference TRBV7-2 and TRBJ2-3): GAGVSQSPSNKVTEKGKDVELRCDPISGHTALYWYRQSLGQGLEFLIYFQGNSAPDKSGLPSDRFSAERTGGSVSTLTIQRTQQEDSAVYLCASSLGPGGSADTQYFGPGTRLTVL.

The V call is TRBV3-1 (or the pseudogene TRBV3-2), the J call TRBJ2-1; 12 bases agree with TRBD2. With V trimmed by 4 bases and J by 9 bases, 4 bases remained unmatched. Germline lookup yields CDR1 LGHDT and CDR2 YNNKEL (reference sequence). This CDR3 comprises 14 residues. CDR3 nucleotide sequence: TGTGCCAGCAGCCGACTAGCGGGAGACACTGAGCAGTTCTTC. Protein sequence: CASSRLAGDTEQFF.

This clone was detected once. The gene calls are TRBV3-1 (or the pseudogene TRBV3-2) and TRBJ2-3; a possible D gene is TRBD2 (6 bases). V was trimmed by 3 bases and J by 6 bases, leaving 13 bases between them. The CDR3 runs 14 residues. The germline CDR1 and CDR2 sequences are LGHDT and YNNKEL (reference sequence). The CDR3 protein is CASSHGGLPDTQYF. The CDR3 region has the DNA TGTGCCAGCAGCCATGGGGGGTTACCCGATACGCAGTATTTT.

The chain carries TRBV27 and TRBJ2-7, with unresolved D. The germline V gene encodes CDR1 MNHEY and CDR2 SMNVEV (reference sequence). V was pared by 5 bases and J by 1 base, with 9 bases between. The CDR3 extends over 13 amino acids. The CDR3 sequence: CASSLKASYEQYF. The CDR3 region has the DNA TGTGCCAGCAGTCTAAAAGCATCCTACGAGCAGTACTTC.

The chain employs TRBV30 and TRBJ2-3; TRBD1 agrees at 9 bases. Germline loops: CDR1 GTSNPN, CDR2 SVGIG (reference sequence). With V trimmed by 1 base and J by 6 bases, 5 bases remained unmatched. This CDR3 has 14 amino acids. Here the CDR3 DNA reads TGTGCCTGGAGTGCGGGACAGGGTGCTGATACGCAGTATTTT. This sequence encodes CAWSAGQGADTQYF.

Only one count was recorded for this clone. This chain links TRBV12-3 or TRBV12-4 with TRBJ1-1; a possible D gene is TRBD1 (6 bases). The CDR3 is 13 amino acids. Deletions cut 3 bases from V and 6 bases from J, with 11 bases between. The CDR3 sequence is CASSLSGVPEAFF. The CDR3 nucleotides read TGTGCCAGCAGTTTGTCAGGGGTGCCTGAAGCTTTCTTT.

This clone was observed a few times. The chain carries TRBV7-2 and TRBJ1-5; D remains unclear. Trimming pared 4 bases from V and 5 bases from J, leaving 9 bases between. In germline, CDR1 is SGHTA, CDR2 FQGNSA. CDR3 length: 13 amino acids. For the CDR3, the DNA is TGTGCCAGCAGCTCCCGCCGCGATCAGCCCCAGCATTTT. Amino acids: CASSSRRDQPQHF.

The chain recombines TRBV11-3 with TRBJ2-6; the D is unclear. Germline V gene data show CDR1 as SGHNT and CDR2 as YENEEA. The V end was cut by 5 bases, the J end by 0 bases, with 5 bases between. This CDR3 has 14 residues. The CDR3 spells CASSPSSGANVLTF. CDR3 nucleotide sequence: TGTGCCAGCAGCCCCAGCTCTGGGGCCAACGTCCTGACTTTC.